The 2 T cell receptor beta chains below come from one sample, sequenced in a study of T cell responses to AZD1222 COVID-19 vaccine. Produced via immunoSEQ multiplex PCR; TCRdb's table is partial and in-frame only. The data show 50,000 or so clones, approximately 80% seen once. The input for sequencing was peripheral blood, taken 28 days after the second AZD1222 dose. These receptors all come from an adult who received the AZD1222 COVID-19 vaccine.

This chain connects TRBV7-9 to TRBJ2-1; D remains ambiguous. The CDR3 has 15 amino acids. The V gene's germline CDR1 is SEHNR and CDR2 FQNEAQ (reference sequence). V lost 3 bases, J lost 1 base, and 10 bases lay in between. CDR3 sequence: CASSFLDFSYNEQFF. The CDR3 bases are TGTGCCAGCAGCTTTCTCGACTTTTCCTACAATGAGCAGTTCTTC.

There are a few counts of this clone. The CDR3 DNA reads TGTGCCAGCAGCGGGGACGACAGGAGCTCTGGAAACACCATATATTTT. It specifies CASSGDDRSSGNTIYF. The chain recombines TRBV9 with TRBJ1-3; D might be TRBD1 (6 bases). Looked up from germline, CDR1 is SGDLS and CDR2 is YYNGEE. There are 16 residues in the CDR3. Between the trimmed V and J ends, which lost 3 bases and 0 bases, there was a span of 13 bases.